A single T cell receptor beta chain is shown here with its context. The sample belongs to a study of Tregs in tolerant kidney transplant recipients. Some clones are missing from TCRdb's copy, which holds only in-frame ones; the method was immunoSEQ multiplex PCR. The repertoire holds around 61,000 clones, with about four fifths as singletons. V lost 5 bases to trimming and J lost 10 bases, with 23 bases between them. Germline CDR1 reads SGHTA; CDR2 reads FQGNSA. The CDR3 loop spans 16 amino acids. Unstimulated Tregs (CD4+CD25+CD127-) and CD4+CD25- non-Tregs were sorted from PBMCs. The chain is built from TRBV7-2 and TRBJ1-4; D is unresolved. What was sequenced was CD4+ T cells from blood. The sequence derives from a human donor in good health. Here the CDR3 DNA reads TGTGCCAGCAGCCTTCACTCGAGCGGCCGCCTTAGAAAACTGTTTTTT. This codes for CASSLHSSGRLRKLFF.